The next 27 T cell receptor beta chains were all read from a single sample in a study of T cell repertoires in cytomegalovirus infection (dated by TCRdb to between 2018 and 2021). Instrument on record: Illumina HiSeq 1500. Starting from the raw public reads, TCRdb applied fastp trimming at Q25, assembled clones with MiXCR and retained in-frame beta chains. Rows merge per CDR3 protein into single entries with the most common DNA and genes. This sample gives some 150,000 distinct CDR3 sequences in total; 20% to 25% of them show up just once. The ten largest clonotypes hold about 10% of the sample. Sequencing was performed on PBMCs. Receptors were obtained from a human donor in good health (CMV status not recorded). Some clones in this sample may be carry-over from other donors' samples.

The V and J genes are TRBV29-1 and TRBJ1-3; possibly TRBD1 for D (6 bases). The CDR3 has 13 residues. The ends were cut back, 4 bases at V and 4 bases at J, with 11 bases in the middle. CDR1 and CDR2 (germline): SQVTM, ANQGSEA. The CDR3 is CSVVHGTGNTIYF. CDR3 bases: TGCAGCGTTGTCCACGGGACAGGAAACACCATATATTTT.

This rearrangement joins TRBV20-1 to TRBJ2-5; 8 positions match TRBD2. V trimming: 4 bases; J trimming: 5 bases; junction bases outside the gene matches: 9. The CDR3 covers 14 residues. Germline V gives CDR1 DFQATT, CDR2 SNEGSKA (reference sequence). The CDR3 nucleotides are TGCAGTGCTAAGGCAACGGGAGGGCCCGAGACCCAGTACTTC. Translated, it gives CSAKATGGPETQYF.

At least ten counts were recorded for this clonotype. The V gene is TRBV7-6, the J gene TRBJ2-3; D unclear. Germline-derived CDR1 and CDR2 are SGHVS and FNYEAQ. The length of the CDR3 is 12 residues. The V gene lost 2 bases and the J gene lost 4 bases, with 4 bases spanning the gap. In DNA, the CDR3 is TGTGCCAGCAGCTTAATTTCAGATACGCAGTATTTT. It is translated as CASSLISDTQYF.

V and J are TRBV2 and TRBJ1-1; a weak D match, TRBD1 (6 bases). This CDR3 is built from 14 residues. Germline values: CDR1 SNHLY, CDR2 FYNNEI. The germline V and J ends were trimmed by 6 bases and 1 base, with 12 bases remaining between them. As DNA, the CDR3 is TGTGCCAGCAGCGCAAGGGGGGGGAACACTGAAGCTTTCTTT. It specifies CASSARGGNTEAFF. The variable domain in full, completed from reference TRBV2 and TRBJ1-1, reads EPEVTQTPSHQVTQMGQEVILRCVPISNHLYFYWYRQILGQKVEFLVSFYNNEISEKSEIFDDQFSVERPDGSNFTLKIRSTKLEDSAMYFCASSARGGNTEAFFGQGTRLTVV.

This chain links TRBV2 with TRBJ1-1; perhaps TRBD1 as D (6 bases). Trimming stripped 10 bases from V and 4 bases from J, with 13 bases between. Germline V gene data show CDR1 as SNHLY and CDR2 as FYNNEI. The CDR3 contains 12 residues. The CDR3 DNA is TGTGCCACCCACAGGGAGGGCACTGAAGCTTTCTTT. As protein: CATHREGTEAFF.

The J gene is TRBJ2-6, the V gene TRBV6-5, with D possibly being TRBD1 (5 bases). V was pared by 2 bases and J by 1 base, with 6 bases between. This CDR3 comprises 15 residues. Germline CDR1 is MNHEY and CDR2 is SVGAGI. CDR3 nucleotide sequence: TGTGCCAGCAGTTACAAGGGGTCTGGGGCCAACGTCCTGACTTTC. Translation gives CASSYKGSGANVLTF.

The genes are TRBV18 and TRBJ2-1; 10 bases agree with TRBD1. The germline V gene has CDR1 KGHSH and CDR2 LQKENI. The junction had 4 bases not matched to a gene; V was cut back by 4 bases and J by 7 bases. The CDR3 extends over 14 amino acids. CDR3 nucleotide sequence: TGTGCCAGCTCACACGGGACAGGGGCAAATGAGCAGTTCTTC. Protein product: CASSHGTGANEQFF.

This clonotype was detected only a few times. This chain connects TRBV11-2 to TRBJ1-2; weak D call: TRBD1 (6 bases). The V end lost 4 bases, the J end lost 2 bases, and 14 bases lay between the germline ends. Germline V gene lookup returns CDR1 SGHAT and CDR2 FQNNGV. This CDR3 is 15 amino acids long. CDR3 nucleotide sequence: TGTGCCAGCAGCTCAACCAAAACAGGGAACTATGGCTACACCTTC. Its translation is CASSSTKTGNYGYTF.

Turning to this clonotype: Given a much more abundant clone one base away, this may be a read error. The rearrangement uses TRBV6-8 and TRBJ2-2; TRBD2 agrees at 11 bases. This CDR3 has 18 residues. The V gene's germline CDR1 is MNHGY and CDR2 SAAAGT. Germline trimming cut 4 bases from V and 6 bases from J; bases unmatched to any gene: 13. The CDR3 DNA follows: TGTGCCAGCAGTTCTTTTTCCGGGACTAGCGGTATTGCCGGGGAGCTGTTTTTT. Encoded protein: CASSSFSGTSGIAGELFF.

This clonotype was picked up a small number of times. This chain connects TRBV7-9 to TRBJ1-2; 7 bases map to TRBD1. The CDR3 sequence is 13 residues long. With 6 bases clipped from V and 2 bases from J, the junction kept 3 bases outside the gene matches. The V gene's germline CDR1 is SEHNR and CDR2 FQNEAQ (reference sequence). The CDR3 reads CASRQGLNYGYTF. In nucleotides, the CDR3 is TGTGCCAGCAGACAGGGGCTAAACTATGGCTACACCTTC.

Ten or more counts support this clonotype. This rearrangement joins TRBV12-3 or TRBV12-4 to TRBJ1-5; D ambiguous. The CDR3 extends over 16 amino acids. V was cut by 5 bases and J by 0 bases, with 14 bases left in between. CDR3 coding DNA: TGTGCCAGCAGTCCCCTTGTCAGGAATAGCAATCAGCCCCAGCATTTT. Its translation: CASSPLVRNSNQPQHF.

This chain joins TRBV5-1 and TRBJ2-7; D remains ambiguous. Trimming took 1 base from V and 0 from J, leaving 8 bases between them. The length of the CDR3 is 14 residues. Per germline, CDR1 SGHRS and CDR2 YFSETQ. CDR3 nucleotide sequence: TGCGCCAGCAGCTTGATCGATCTCTCCTACGAGCAGTACTTC. Translating it yields CASSLIDLSYEQYF.

This chain joins TRBV4-1 and TRBJ1-1; 10 bases are shared with TRBD1. This CDR3 is 14 amino acids long. With 4 bases clipped from V and 3 bases from J, the junction kept 2 bases outside the gene matches. Germline-derived CDR1 and CDR2 are MGHRA and YSYEKL. This chain's CDR3 is CASSRDRGYTEAFF. CDR3 sequence (DNA): TGCGCCAGCAGCCGGGACAGGGGCTACACTGAAGCTTTCTTT.

This clonotype appeared many times. This chain uses TRBV7-2 with TRBJ2-1; unclear D gene. CDR1 and CDR2 (germline): SGHTA, FQGNSA. This CDR3 region has 14 residues. The V gene lost 11 bases and the J gene lost 6 bases, with 20 bases spanning the gap. CDR3 loop: CAAASGHSSNEQFF. CDR3 DNA sequence: TGTGCCGCCGCCTCAGGCCATTCCAGCAATGAGCAGTTCTTC.

At least ten counts were recorded for this clonotype. The chain carries TRBV7-2 and TRBJ1-1; D may be TRBD1 (6 bases). The CDR3 extends over 13 amino acids. V was pared by 4 bases and J by 2 bases, with 8 bases between. From germline, CDR1 is SGHTA and CDR2 FQGNSA. CDR3 in DNA: TGTGCCAGCAGCTGGGACACAAACACTGAAGCTTTCTTT. As protein: CASSWDTNTEAFF.

This clonotype was recorded at least ten times. This chain uses TRBV7-2 with TRBJ2-1, with D perhaps TRBD2 (5 bases). The CDR3 extends over 14 amino acids. Trimming cost V 1 base and J 6 bases, with 10 bases left between them. Germline CDR1 and CDR2: SGHTA and FQGNSA. The CDR3 nucleotides are TGTGCCAGCAGCTTAGGGCGGCTAGCCAATGAGCAGTTCTTC. Translation: CASSLGRLANEQFF.

There are a few counts of this clonotype. The chain joins TRBV20-1 to TRBJ2-6; D might be TRBD1 (5 bases). This CDR3 has 16 residues. Per germline, CDR1 DFQATT and CDR2 SNEGSKA (reference sequence). The germline V and J ends were trimmed by 1 base and 4 bases, with 14 bases remaining between them. The CDR3 nucleotides read TGCAGTGCTAGAGTACGGACATCTGGCGGGGCCAACGTCCTGACTTTC. Translating gives CSARVRTSGGANVLTF.

This clonotype occurred a few times. V is TRBV20-1 and J is TRBJ2-3, with 12 bases matching TRBD2. Germline V lookup: CDR1 DFQATT, CDR2 SNEGSKA (reference sequence). The V segment lost 5 bases and the J segment 3 bases; nucleotides outside the gene matches: 3. The CDR3 runs 14 residues. The CDR3 DNA is TGCAGTGCTCCCCTAGCGGGAGGGACAGATACGCAGTATTTT. Its translation is CSAPLAGGTDTQYF.

This clonotype has only a few counts. This rearrangement joins TRBV15 to TRBJ1-5; D unclear. Germline CDR1 and CDR2: LNHNV and YYDKDF (reference sequence). The germline V and J ends were trimmed by 3 bases and 4 bases, with 7 bases remaining between them. This CDR3 is 13 amino acids long. The CDR3 here is CATSSFRNQPQHF. CDR3 DNA: TGTGCCACCAGCAGTTTCAGGAATCAGCCCCAGCATTTT.

This clonotype showed up just a few times. The rearrangement links TRBV5-6 to TRBJ1-1; D is unresolved. The CDR3 covers 14 residues. The germline CDR1 and CDR2 sequences are SGHDT and YYEEEE. V was cut by 4 bases and J by 0 bases, with 10 bases left in between. The CDR3 nucleotides are TGTGCCAGCAGCCCGGCCTTCATGAACACTGAAGCTTTCTTT. Amino acids: CASSPAFMNTEAFF.

The chain has TRBV5-1 and TRBJ2-1; 11 positions agree with TRBD2. The length of the CDR3 is 15 residues. V was pared by 3 bases and J by 8 bases, with 7 bases of the junction left unmatched. Germline values: CDR1 SGHRS, CDR2 YFSETQ. The CDR3 sequence is CASSSLAGGLDEQFF. The CDR3 DNA is TGCGCCAGCAGCTCCCTAGCGGGAGGCTTGGATGAGCAGTTCTTC. Variable domain in full (rest from reference TRBV5-1 and TRBJ2-1): KAGVTQTPRYLIKTRGQQVTLSCSPISGHRSVSWYQQTPGQGLQFLFEYFSETQRNKGNFPGRFSGRQFSNSRSEMNVSTLELGDSALYLCASSSLAGGLDEQFFGPGTRLTVL.

There are many counts of this clonotype. This chain joins TRBV7-4 and TRBJ2-1, with 13 bases fitting TRBD2. The CDR3 is 13 amino acids. Germline trimming cut 8 bases from V and 8 bases from J; bases unmatched to any gene: 3. The germline gives CDR1 SGHVT, CDR2 SQSDAQ. This chain's CDR3 is CASGLAGVHEQFF. The CDR3 bases are TGTGCCAGCGGACTAGCGGGGGTACATGAGCAGTTCTTC.

The J gene is TRBJ2-5, the V gene TRBV29-1, with 11 nucleotides matching TRBD1. The CDR3 runs to 13 residues. V dropped 7 bases and J dropped 4; count of bases not matched to a gene: 5. From germline, CDR1 is SQVTM and CDR2 ANQGSEA. CDR3 sequence (DNA): TGCAGCGCGGACAGGGGGCGCCGAGAGACCCAGTACTTC. This codes for CSADRGRRETQYF.

In its sample, this clonotype was seen many times. This chain joins TRBV7-3 and TRBJ2-3; D is ambiguous. The CDR3 is made up of 14 amino acids. Deletions cut 2 bases from V and 5 bases from J, with 11 bases between. CDR1 and CDR2 from the germline V gene are SGHTA and FQGTGA. CDR3 protein: CASSLQGFGDTQYF. CDR3 sequence (DNA): TGTGCCAGCAGCTTACAAGGGTTTGGAGATACGCAGTATTTT.

In its sample, this clonotype was seen many times. This rearrangement joins TRBV28 to TRBJ2-2; tentatively, D is TRBD2 (5 bases). Germline CDR1 reads MDHEN; CDR2 reads SYDVKM. This CDR3 comprises 13 residues. Trimming stripped 6 bases from V and 1 base from J, with 6 bases between. In nucleotides, the CDR3 is TGTGCCAGCAGGGCGGGGAACACCGGGGAGCTGTTTTTT. It codes for CASRAGNTGELFF.

The sample holds many counts of this clonotype. Here the CDR3 reads CASRADAGGTEAFF. CDR3 nucleotide sequence: TGCGCCAGCAGGGCTGACGCAGGGGGCACTGAAGCTTTCTTT. V gene TRBV5-1 combines with J gene TRBJ1-1, with 7 bases fitting TRBD1. Germline values: CDR1 SGHRS, CDR2 YFSETQ. With 5 bases clipped from V and 4 bases from J, the junction kept 8 bases outside the gene matches. The CDR3 is made up of 14 amino acids.

This chain connects TRBV28 to TRBJ1-4; TRBD1 matches at 7 bases. Trimming removed 4 bases from V and 6 bases from J; junction bases left unmatched: 14. Germline lookup yields CDR1 MDHEN and CDR2 SYDVKM. The CDR3 extends over 17 amino acids. The CDR3 DNA sequence: TGTGCCAGCAGTTCATATATGGTACAGGGGTCCCATGAAAAACTGTTTTTT. This encodes CASSSYMVQGSHEKLFF.